The 25 T cell receptor beta chains listed next were all sequenced from one sample in a study of OX40 agonist ivuxolimab in advanced cancers. Produced via immunoSEQ multiplex PCR; TCRdb's table is partial and in-frame only. Of roughly 50,000 clones in the sample, more than 85% were seen once. The sequencing used CD4+ or CD8+ T cells sorted from blood, collected in a trial of the OX40 agonist ivuxolimab. The receptor set was obtained from an adult with an advanced solid tumor such as melanoma, head and neck, liver or kidney cancer.

The CDR3 coding sequence is TGTGCCATCAGAGGTCAGCGCCACAATGAGCAGTTCTTC. This encodes CAIRGQRHNEQFF. V and J are TRBV10-3 and TRBJ2-1; D remains ambiguous. Trimming left V 6 bases short and J 5 bases short, with 11 bases between. Looked up from germline, CDR1 is ENHRY and CDR2 is SYGVKD. The CDR3 runs to 13 residues.

The chain is built from TRBV15 and TRBJ2-2; D is unclear. This CDR3 is built from 16 residues. The V and J ends lost 0 bases and 3 bases respectively, with 11 bases between them. Germline V gene lookup returns CDR1 LNHNV and CDR2 YYDKDF (reference sequence). The CDR3 is CATSRDLGGYTGELFF. The CDR3 coding sequence is TGTGCCACCAGCAGAGATCTCGGTGGTTACACCGGGGAGCTGTTTTTT.

This clone turned up a few times. V and J are TRBV5-1 and TRBJ1-5, with D unclear. Germline V lookup: CDR1 SGHRS, CDR2 YFSETQ. Between the trimmed V and J ends, which lost 4 bases and 0 bases, there was a span of 5 bases. The length of the CDR3 is 13 residues. CDR3 nucleotides: TGCGCCAGCAGCCAGGATAGCAATCAGCCCCAGCATTTT. The encoded protein is CASSQDSNQPQHF.

The chain employs TRBV6-4 and TRBJ1-1; D possibly corresponds to TRBD1 (5 bases). The CDR3 consists of 13 residues. Trimming cost V 5 bases and J 4 bases, with 11 bases left between them. Germline CDR1 MRHNA, CDR2 SNTAGT. CDR3 sequence (DNA): TGTGCCAGCAGTTACCCAGGGAGCACTGAAGCTTTCTTT. Amino acid sequence: CASSYPGSTEAFF.

The V call is TRBV11-1, the J call TRBJ2-3, with 16 bases lining up with TRBD2. Germline values: CDR1 SGHAT, CDR2 FQDESV (reference sequence). With V trimmed by 5 bases and J by 3 bases, 11 bases remained unmatched. This CDR3 spans 19 amino acids. CDR3 loop: CASSPGLAGGPSVTDTQYF. The CDR3 DNA reads TGTGCCAGCAGCCCGGGACTAGCGGGGGGGCCTTCTGTGACAGATACGCAGTATTTT.

The V gene is TRBV19, the J gene TRBJ1-1; a weak D match, TRBD1 (5 bases). Germline V gives CDR1 LNHDA, CDR2 SQIVND (reference sequence). The CDR3 consists of 16 residues. V lost 7 bases, J lost 1 base, and 19 bases lay in between. DNA of the CDR3: TGTGCCAGTAACCCTCTAGGTGGGGGGACGAACACTGAAGCTTTCTTT. It translates to CASNPLGGGTNTEAFF. Combining the CDR3 with reference TRBV19 and TRBJ1-1 gives the whole variable domain DGGITQSPKYLFRKEGQNVTLSCEQNLNHDAMYWYRQDPGQGLRLIYYSQIVNDFQKGDIAEGYSVSREKKESFPLTVTSAQKNPTAFYLCASNPLGGGTNTEAFFGQGTRLTVV.

The V call is TRBV5-1, the J call TRBJ1-2; 9 bases align to TRBD1. The germline V gene has CDR1 SGHRS and CDR2 YFSETQ. There are 15 residues in the CDR3. V shed 0 bases, J shed 8 bases, and the junction held 8 bases outside the gene matches. The DNA for the CDR3 is TGCGCCAGCAGCTTGGGGGACAGGGAAGTTCAAGGCTACACCTTC. This gives the protein CASSLGDREVQGYTF.

This clone was detected only once. The rearrangement links TRBV28 to TRBJ1-6; perhaps TRBD1 as D (6 bases). V lost 6 bases, J lost 5 bases, and 14 bases lay in between. This CDR3 is built from 15 residues. Germline V lookup: CDR1 MDHEN, CDR2 SYDVKM. CDR3 in amino acids: CASRSADRNNSPLHF. CDR3 DNA sequence: TGTGCCAGCAGATCCGCAGACAGGAATAATTCACCCCTCCACTTT.

The gene calls are TRBV4-1 and TRBJ2-1, with 9 bases identical to TRBD2. Trimming cost V 1 base and J 1 base; bases outside gene matches: 8. Germline V gene sequence: CDR1 MGHRA, CDR2 YSYEKL. CDR3 length: 18 amino acids. The CDR3 loop reads CASSQVGLAGSSYNEQFF. The CDR3 region has the DNA TGCGCCAGCAGCCAAGTGGGGCTAGCGGGATCTTCCTACAATGAGCAGTTCTTC.

The gene calls are TRBV27 and TRBJ2-3; TRBD2 agrees at 14 bases. J lost 3 bases, V lost 3 bases, and 8 bases had no gene match. This CDR3 spans 18 amino acids. Germline values: CDR1 MNHEY, CDR2 SMNVEV (reference sequence). CDR3 coding DNA: TGTGCCAGCAGTTTCTTCGGACTAGCGGGGGGTAGGACAGATACGCAGTATTTT. Translating it yields CASSFFGLAGGRTDTQYF.

V usage is TRBV5-5 and J usage is TRBJ1-2; unclear D gene. The CDR3 covers 14 residues. V lost 4 bases, J lost 2 bases, and 12 bases lay in between. CDR1 is SGHKS, CDR2 YYEKEE, per germline (reference sequence). The CDR3 DNA reads TGTGCCAGCAGCCCTACAGAGGGCAACTATGGCTACACCTTC. Protein: CASSPTEGNYGYTF.

This chain connects TRBV6-5 to TRBJ1-2, with D hard to call. The CDR3 has 13 amino acids. Trimming removed 0 bases at V and 1 base at J, with 3 bases between. Germline CDR1 and CDR2: MNHEY and SVGAGI. This CDR3 reads CASSYSRNYGYTF. The CDR3 region has the DNA TGTGCCAGCAGTTACTCACGTAACTATGGCTACACCTTC.

The rearrangement links TRBV5-4 to TRBJ2-5; D assignment may be TRBD1 or TRBD2 (5 bases each). The length of the CDR3 is 13 residues. V dropped 2 bases and J dropped 7 bases, with 12 bases sitting between them. Germline V gene lookup returns CDR1 SGHNT and CDR2 YYREEE (reference sequence). In DNA form, the CDR3 reads TGTGCCAGCAGCTTATGGGGGAGCGGGACCCAGTACTTC. This gives the protein CASSLWGSGTQYF.

The rearrangement links TRBV7-3 to TRBJ2-6; D is unresolved. The germline V gene encodes CDR1 SGHTA and CDR2 FQGTGA. The CDR3 totals 16 residues. Between the trimmed V and J ends, which lost 1 base and 0 bases, there was a span of 7 bases. In DNA form, the CDR3 reads TGTGCCAGCAGCTTAAGGTGGTCCTCTGGGGCCAACGTCCTGACTTTC. It translates to CASSLRWSSGANVLTF.

The V call is TRBV11-1, the J call TRBJ2-5; tentatively, D is TRBD2 (5 bases). The CDR3 has 13 residues. Germline V gene sequence: CDR1 SGHAT, CDR2 FQDESV (reference sequence). Trimming removed 5 bases from V and 4 bases from J, with 11 bases in between. The CDR3 DNA reads as TGTGCCAGCAGCCCACCCGGGGTAGAGACCCAGTACTTC. This sequence encodes CASSPPGVETQYF.

This sequence joins TRBV21-1 and TRBJ1-3; the table gives TRBD1 as D, unverified against the DNA. TRBV21-1 is recorded as a pseudogene. The CDR3 sequence is 16 residues long. The CDR3 spells CASSERTGFFGNTIYF. The CDR3 nucleotides are TGTGCCAGCAGCGAAAGGACAGGGTTCTTTGGAAACACCATATATTTT.

This sequence joins TRBV28 and TRBJ2-1, with 7 positions matching TRBD2. The CDR3 extends over 14 amino acids. After removal of 5 bases from V and 7 bases from J, the junction contained 8 bases not matched to a gene. Germline CDR1 is MDHEN and CDR2 is SYDVKM. CDR3 protein: CASSVSSGMNEQFF. The CDR3 nucleotides read TGTGCCAGCAGTGTCTCTAGCGGAATGAATGAGCAGTTCTTC.

The chain couples TRBV21-1 to TRBJ2-3; TRBD2, the table's D call, was not compared with the DNA. TRBV21-1 constitutes a pseudogene. The CDR3 covers 16 residues. CDR3 DNA sequence: TGTGCCAGCAGCAGACATCCGGGACTGTACACAGATACGCAGTATTTT. This translates into CASSRHPGLYTDTQYF.

The gene calls are TRBV29-1 and TRBJ2-3, with a possible D match to TRBD1 (5 bases). Trimming removed 2 bases from V and 3 bases from J, with 9 bases in between. Germline lookup yields CDR1 SQVTM and CDR2 ANQGSEA. The CDR3 contains 13 residues. The CDR3 region has the DNA TGCAGCGTTGAAAGTCCAGGGACAGATACGCAGTATTTT. This gives the protein CSVESPGTDTQYF.

This clone was picked up a small number of times. This sequence joins TRBV27 and TRBJ2-6; the D is unclear. Germline lookup yields CDR1 MNHEY and CDR2 SMNVEV (reference sequence). This CDR3 is built from 16 residues. The V gene lost 7 bases and the J gene lost 0 bases, with 13 bases spanning the gap. CDR3 residues: CASTSFLHSGANVLTF. CDR3 bases: TGTGCCAGCACTAGTTTCTTACACTCTGGGGCCAACGTCCTGACTTTC.

This chain links TRBV18 with TRBJ2-7; D gene uncertain. V was clipped by 3 bases and J by 4 bases, with 16 bases between them. The CDR3 extends over 15 amino acids. Per the germline V gene, CDR1 is KGHSH and CDR2 is LQKENI. As DNA, the CDR3 is TGTGCCAGCTCACCGTCGGGCGGAATAGGGTACGAGCAGTACTTC. It is translated as CASSPSGGIGYEQYF.

On this clone itself: Germline is not matched at one junction end, which may reflect a read error. The V and J genes are TRBV7-7 and TRBJ2-1, with unresolved D. In germline, CDR1 is SSHAT, CDR2 FNYEAQ (reference sequence). This CDR3 is built from 14 residues. CDR3 loop: CASSLTRGSNEQFF. Here the CDR3 DNA reads TGTGCTAGCAGCTTAACCAGAGGTTCCAATGAGCAGTTCTTC.

This chain uses TRBV29-1 with TRBJ2-7; D is uncertain. Per the germline V gene, CDR1 is SQVTM and CDR2 is ANQGSEA. CDR3 size: 11 residues. Trimming pared 2 bases from V and 3 bases from J, leaving 5 bases between. Here the CDR3 reads CSVELSYEQYF. CDR3 nucleotides: TGCAGCGTTGAACTGAGCTACGAGCAGTACTTC.

The chain joins TRBV11-2 to TRBJ2-1; 12 positions match TRBD2. CDR1 is SGHAT and CDR2 is FQNNGV in the germline V gene. After removal of 4 bases from V and 6 bases from J, the junction contained 4 bases not matched to a gene. This CDR3 region has 15 residues. This CDR3 reads CASSYLAGGPNEQFF. The CDR3 coding sequence is TGTGCCAGCAGCTACCTAGCGGGAGGGCCCAATGAGCAGTTCTTC.

The gene calls are TRBV2 and TRBJ1-5; 10 nucleotides line up with TRBD1. Trimming removed 5 bases from V and 3 bases from J; junction bases left unmatched: 4. This CDR3 spans 15 amino acids. Germline V gene sequence: CDR1 SNHLY, CDR2 FYNNEI. CDR3 coding DNA: TGTGCCAGCAGTCCGACAGGGGGCGACAATCAGCCCCAGCATTTT. Translating gives CASSPTGGDNQPQHF.